The 25 T cell receptor beta chains below all came from one sample that was sequenced in a study of regulatory T cells in long-lasting Graves disease. Time point described: newly diagnosed GD, antithyroid drugs for less than 3 months. From PBMCs, RNA was extracted and then used to make the TCR library. HTBI primers from iRepertoire and Arm-PCR of CDR3 regions yielded the TCR beta libraries. In TCRdb, the multiplex PCR reads were re-called with MiXCR into one record per CDR3 protein. The data hold 400,000 to 650,000 distinct CDR3 sequences, with around 16% observed a single time. These same data were also listed under a study on T cells in Graves' hyperthyroidism and ophthalmopathy.

Material: peripheral blood mononuclear cells (PBMCs), obtained at new diagnosis, from a patient treated with antithyroid drugs. Every receptor here comes from a woman aged 40-60 years with Graves disease.

This rearrangement joins TRBV4-1 to TRBJ1-5; D is undetermined. The CDR3 is made up of 19 amino acids. V gave up 0 bases and J gave up 0 bases, with 18 bases separating them. Germline V gene lookup returns CDR1 MGHRA and CDR2 YSYEKL. The CDR3 sequence: CASSQDQLVTLYSNQPQHF. The CDR3, as DNA: TGCGCCAGCAGCCAAGATCAACTAGTAACACTATATAGCAATCAGCCCCAGCATTTT.

This clonotype was counted ten times or more. V gene TRBV20-1 combines with J gene TRBJ2-2, with D uncertain. The germline V gene has CDR1 DFQATT and CDR2 SNEGSKA (reference sequence). The CDR3 covers 14 residues. The V end was cut by 6 bases, the J end by 0 bases, with 11 bases between. The CDR3: CSARGPANTGELFF. The DNA for the CDR3 is TGCAGTGCCCGCGGCCCCGCGAACACCGGGGAGCTGTTTTTT.

This clonotype was picked up a small number of times. The chain has TRBV5-6 and TRBJ2-5, with D uncertain. Germline V gene data show CDR1 as SGHDT and CDR2 as YYEEEE. V was clipped by 0 bases and J by 1 base, with 13 bases between them. CDR3 length equals 16 residues. The CDR3 is CASSLDLGSPQETQYF. The DNA for the CDR3 is TGTGCCAGCAGCTTGGACCTGGGGTCACCCCAAGAGACCCAGTACTTC.

The V call is TRBV11-2, the J call TRBJ2-7; D uncertain. V dropped 4 bases and J dropped 0 bases, with 7 bases sitting between them. Germline V gene lookup returns CDR1 SGHAT and CDR2 FQNNGV. The CDR3 consists of 13 residues. The CDR3 is CASSYESSYEQYF. In DNA form, the CDR3 reads TGTGCCAGCAGCTACGAAAGCTCCTACGAGCAGTACTTC.

The CDR3 coding sequence is TGCGCCAGCAGTGAGAGTCTTCTCTGGGAGACCCAGTACTTC. It yields the protein CASSESLLWETQYF. This sequence joins TRBV10-1 and TRBJ2-5; D is undetermined. The length of the CDR3 is 14 residues. Trimming took 2 bases from V and 5 from J, leaving 12 bases between them. Germline values: CDR1 WNHNN, CDR2 SYGVQD (reference sequence).

At least ten counts were recorded for this clonotype. The chain employs TRBV6-9 and TRBJ2-7; 9 bases are a match to TRBD1. The V and J ends lost 3 bases and 3 bases, in that order; junction bases with no gene match: 6. In germline, CDR1 is MNHGY, CDR2 SVAAGI. CDR3 size: 15 residues. The CDR3 region has the DNA TGTGCCAGCAGTTACGACGGGACAGGGCTCTACGAGCAGTACTTC. It codes for CASSYDGTGLYEQYF.

Many counts were recorded for this clonotype. Written as DNA, the CDR3 is TGTGCCAGCAGTGAGAGCGGGTTGAGCAATCAGCCCCAGCATTTT. It yields the protein CASSESGLSNQPQHF. The V gene is TRBV2, the J gene TRBJ1-5, with D hard to call. The V gene lost 3 bases and the J gene lost 1 base, with 10 bases spanning the gap. Germline V gene lookup returns CDR1 SNHLY and CDR2 FYNNEI. There are 15 residues in the CDR3. The entire variable domain, with the rest obtained from reference TRBV2 and TRBJ1-5, is as follows: EPEVTQTPSHQVTQMGQEVILRCVPISNHLYFYWYRQILGQKVEFLVSFYNNEISEKSEIFDDQFSVERPDGSNFTLKIRSTKLEDSAMYFCASSESGLSNQPQHFGDGTRLSIL.

The chain uses TRBV10-2 and TRBJ2-3, with 13 bases matching TRBD2. The V segment lost 7 bases and the J segment 2 bases; nucleotides outside the gene matches: 6. This CDR3 is built from 16 residues. Germline V gene lookup returns CDR1 WSHSY and CDR2 SAAADI. The CDR3 loop is CASKPGLAGNTDTQYF. The CDR3 nucleotides are TGCGCCAGCAAACCGGGACTAGCGGGGAACACAGATACGCAGTATTTT.

The chain has TRBV7-9 and TRBJ1-6; possibly TRBD1 for D (6 bases). This CDR3 contains 14 residues. V was clipped by 5 bases and J by 13 bases, with 18 bases between them. Germline V gene sequence: CDR1 SEHNR, CDR2 FQNEAQ (reference sequence). For the CDR3, the DNA is TGTGCCAGCAGCCAAATAGGGGGTACTTCCCCCCTCCACTTT. As protein: CASSQIGGTSPLHF.

The sample holds many counts of this clonotype. The rearrangement uses TRBV2 and TRBJ1-2; D is unclear. Trimming removed 8 bases at V and 8 bases at J, with 21 bases between. In germline, CDR1 is SNHLY, CDR2 FYNNEI. The CDR3 sequence is 14 residues long. The CDR3 coding sequence is TGTGCCAGCGCTCGGACTGGGTTTCCGATAGGCTACACCTTC. Protein: CASARTGFPIGYTF.

This clonotype turned up a few times. One end of the junction does not line up with germline, which may come from a read error. This sequence joins TRBV2 and TRBJ1-3, with D hard to call. CDR1 SNHLY and CDR2 FYNNEI come from the germline V gene. The CDR3 loop spans 15 amino acids. Here the CDR3 DNA reads TGTGCCAGCAGTACTAAACGGGAATTTGGAAGCACCATATATTTT. Translated: CASSTKREFGSTIYF.

J is TRBJ1-1 and V is TRBV3-1; D unclear. The CDR3 loop spans 14 amino acids. Trimming pared 0 bases from V and 4 bases from J, leaving 9 bases between. Germline CDR1 is LGHDT and CDR2 is YNNKEL (reference sequence). The CDR3 DNA reads TGTGCCAGCAGCCAAGATTCGTCCTTCACTGAAGCTTTCTTT. The encoded protein is CASSQDSSFTEAFF.

J is TRBJ2-5 and V is TRBV20-1, with 13 bases that match TRBD2. Germline values: CDR1 DFQATT, CDR2 SNEGSKA (reference sequence). The CDR3 length is 18 residues. Trimming took 6 bases from V and 2 from J; bases not matched to a gene: 15. CDR3 in amino acids: CSADRTTSGGRIQETQYF. The CDR3, as DNA: TGCAGTGCCGACCGAACGACTAGCGGGGGGAGAATACAAGAGACCCAGTACTTC.

This clonotype has ten or more counts. The CDR3 DNA reads TGTGCCAGCAGTTCCCTTACGGACAGGGGGATAAACATTCAGTACTTC. This gives the protein CASSSLTDRGINIQYF. The chain links TRBV12-3 or TRBV12-4 to TRBJ2-4, with TRBD1 matching 10 bases. V was pared by 4 bases and J by 6 bases, with 9 bases of the junction left unmatched. The CDR3 is 16 amino acids.

The V and J genes are TRBV4-1 and TRBJ2-4; 8 nucleotides agree with TRBD2. Germline CDR1 and CDR2: MGHRA and YSYEKL. This CDR3 spans 19 amino acids. J lost 2 bases, V lost 0 bases, and 12 bases had no gene match. CDR3 amino acids: CASSQDIPREGLPKNIQYF. The CDR3 nucleotides read TGCGCCAGCAGCCAAGATATTCCCCGGGAGGGCCTCCCCAAAAACATTCAGTACTTC.

This clonotype was detected ten times or more. This chain links TRBV2 with TRBJ2-4; D tentatively reads TRBD1 or TRBD2 (5 bases each). Germline CDR1 SNHLY, CDR2 FYNNEI. The CDR3 length is 12 residues. V was clipped by 1 base and J by 8 bases, with 6 bases between them. The CDR3 loop is CASSEGGYIQYF. CDR3 DNA sequence: TGTGCCAGCAGTGAAGGGGGGTACATTCAGTACTTC.

In this sample, this clonotype turned up many times. The CDR3 is CASSPTTYRETQYF. CDR3 nucleotides: TGTGCCAGCAGTCCCACAACGTATCGGGAGACCCAGTACTTC. V usage is TRBV12-3 or TRBV12-4 and J usage is TRBJ2-5; D not resolved. The V end lost 5 bases, the J end lost 5 bases, and 15 bases lay between the germline ends. This CDR3 region has 14 residues.

There are a few counts of this clonotype. The genes are TRBV27 and TRBJ2-1; D is perhaps TRBD2 (7 bases). Germline assignment: CDR1 MNHEY and CDR2 SMNVEV (reference sequence). V dropped 8 bases and J dropped 9 bases, with 20 bases sitting between them. There are 14 residues in the CDR3. The CDR3 DNA is TGTGCCAGCGGACCAAGCGGGGACACAATTGAGCAGTTCTTC. Encoded protein: CASGPSGDTIEQFF.

This clonotype was detected many times. The V gene is TRBV12-3 or TRBV12-4, the J gene TRBJ1-5, with D possibly matching TRBD1 (6 bases). CDR3 length equals 17 residues. The V gene lost 6 bases and the J gene lost 0 bases, with 18 bases spanning the gap. Written as DNA, the CDR3 is TGTGCCAGCAGCAGAACGGGGGGCATCGGTAGCAATCAGCCCCAGCATTTT. Translation gives CASSRTGGIGSNQPQHF.

Remarks on this clonotype: Relative to the germline gene, one junction end is altered; a read error may explain this. This sequence joins TRBV28 and TRBJ1-2, with D unclear. CDR1 MDHEN and CDR2 SYDVKM come from the germline V gene. The CDR3 is made up of 15 amino acids. The CDR3 DNA reads TGTGCCAGCGGTTTAGGCTATTGGACGAACTATGGCTACACCTTC. Residues: CASGLGYWTNYGYTF.

The chain employs TRBV12-3 or TRBV12-4 and TRBJ1-2, with D maybe TRBD1 (5 bases). CDR3 size: 12 residues. Trimming stripped 3 bases from V and 7 bases from J, with 9 bases between. The CDR3 DNA sequence: TGTGCCAGCAGTTTTGAAGGGGCTGGCTACACCTTC. Encoded protein: CASSFEGAGYTF.

This clonotype has more than one count but fewer than ten. The V call is TRBV27, the J call TRBJ2-1; D is possibly TRBD1 (7 bases). The J call may not be correct, given that the DNA end is closer to TRBJ2-5. The CDR3 length is 17 residues. The germline V gene encodes CDR1 MNHEY and CDR2 SMNVEV (reference sequence). CDR3 in DNA: TGTGCCAGCAGTTTAGGTCGGGTCGTCAGGGGGGAAGAGACCCAGTACTTC. Translating gives CASSLGRVVRGEETQYF.

This clonotype appeared many times. The genes are TRBV27 and TRBJ2-7; D not certain. Trimming removed 10 bases at V and 6 bases at J, with 19 bases between. The length of the CDR3 is 13 residues. From germline, CDR1 is MNHEY and CDR2 SMNVEV (reference sequence). The CDR3 DNA follows: TGTGCCACTGGAGCGAAGGTCTCCACCGAGCAGTACTTC. It yields the protein CATGAKVSTEQYF.

This clonotype was detected ten times or more. The chain carries TRBV6-2 or TRBV6-3 and TRBJ2-1, with 10 bases aligning to TRBD2. The V and J ends lost 5 bases and 10 bases, in that order; junction bases with no gene match: 5. This CDR3 spans 13 amino acids. Germline V CDR1 and CDR2: MNHEY, SVGEGT. Here the CDR3 reads CASSEGLADEQFF. Here the CDR3 DNA reads TGTGCCAGCAGTGAAGGACTAGCGGACGAGCAGTTCTTC.

For this clonotype: A much larger clone differs by one base, so this may be a read error. J is TRBJ1-2 and V is TRBV6-1; D gene ambiguous. This CDR3 contains 15 residues. V lost 6 bases and J 12 bases, leaving 26 bases between the germline ends. CDR1 MNHNS and CDR2 SASEGT come from the germline V gene. The CDR3 region is CASSLTHPGIQGHTF. The CDR3 DNA reads as TGTGCCAGCAGCCTAACCCATCCGGGGATTCAAGGCCACACCTTC.